Listed below are T cell receptor beta chains from one sample, sequenced in a study of blood T cell repertoires in COVID-19. Assay used: immunoSEQ multiplex PCR; TCRdb lists only in-frame clones, some missing. Altogether a few hundred thousand clones are present, about 85% being singletons, with the ten largest covering 10%. Material: peripheral blood. The receptor source for this set is a woman aged 45-65 years with COVID-19, enrolled during active disease. Both conserved end residues are part of each CDR3. D genes are given only for firm matches. A row's size may be missing; if present it is once, few, many or a size class.

size	J	D	V	CDR3	DNA
-	TRBJ2-7	TRBD1	TRBV6-5	CASSPLKRGQYEQYF	TGTGCCAGCAGCCCCCTAAAAAGGGGGCAATACGAGCAGTACTTC
-	TRBJ1-2	-	TRBV6-5	CATKGGVSYGYTF	TGTGCCACGAAGGGGGGGGTGAGCTATGGCTACACCTTC
-	TRBJ2-1	TRBD2	TRBV19	CASSLAGGFRSYNEQFF	TGTGCCAGTAGTCTAGCGGGGGGCTTCCGCTCCTACAATGAGCAGTTCTTC
once	TRBJ2-1	-	TRBV4-3	CASSQDLLGAPFNEQFF	TGCGCCAGCAGCCAAGATTTACTGGGGGCTCCATTCAATGAGCAGTTCTTC
-	TRBJ1-1	-	TRBV4-1	CASSQDRRDSTEAFF	TGCGCCAGCAGCCAAGATAGGCGGGATAGTACTGAAGCTTTCTTT
-	TRBJ1-4	-	TRBV18	CASSPQQAGEKLFF	TGTGCCAGCTCACCACAACAGGCGGGAGAAAAACTGTTTTTT
-	TRBJ1-1	-	TRBV14	CASSQIGAGSEAFF	TGTGCCAGCAGCCAAATTGGTGCAGGCTCTGAAGCTTTCTTT
-	TRBJ1-6	-	TRBV30	CAWRTHRTSSYNSPLHF	TGTGCCTGGAGGACCCACAGGACGAGCTCCTATAATTCACCCCTCCACTTT
-	TRBJ2-2	-	TRBV12-5	CASGLSRAATGELFF	TGTGCTAGTGGTTTGTCCAGGGCGGCCACCGGGGAGCTGTTTTTT
-	TRBJ2-1	TRBD2	TRBV5-3	CARSCPSSGGAGNEQFF	TGTGCCAGAAGCTGCCCCTCTAGCGGGGGGGCTGGCAATGAGCAGTTCTTC
-	TRBJ1-2	-	TRBV12-3/TRBV12-4	CASRTDSGYTF	TGTGCCAGCAGAACGGACAGTGGCTACACCTTC
once	TRBJ1-3	-	TRBV7-8	CASSPTTPGNTIYF	TGTGCCAGCAGCCCAACAACGCCAGGAAACACCATATATTTT
-	TRBJ1-6	-	TRBV7-2	CASSFDRSNSPLHF	TGTGCCAGCAGTTTCGACAGGTCTAATTCACCCCTCCACTTT
-	TRBJ2-3	-	TRBV21-1	CASSKASRPDTQYF	TGTGCCAGCAGCAAAGCATCGCGTCCAGATACGCAGTATTTT
once	TRBJ2-7	-	TRBV19	CASSPGTSRYEQYF	TGTGCCAGTAGTCCAGGGACATCGCGCTACGAGCAGTACTTC
-	TRBJ2-5	TRBD1	TRBV28	CASSLMGRDRGVQYF	TGTGCCAGCAGTTTAATGGGCCGGGACAGGGGGGTCCAGTACTTC
-	TRBJ2-7	-	TRBV27	CASGFIQGTFHEQYF	TGTGCCAGCGGATTTATACAGGGTACGTTCCACGAGCAGTACTTC
-	TRBJ2-1	-	TRBV6-5	CASSYGVSSYNEQFF	TGTGCCAGCAGTTACGGAGTGAGCTCCTACAATGAGCAGTTCTTC
-	TRBJ2-7	-	TRBV21-1	CASSKGGSYEQYF	TGTGCCAGCAGCAAAGGAGGGTCCTACGAGCAGTACTTC
few	TRBJ1-2	TRBD1	TRBV10-2	CASSEYGDRAIYGYTF	TGCGCCAGCAGTGAGTACGGAGACAGGGCGATCTATGGCTACACCTTC
-	TRBJ2-2	-	TRBV15	CATSRDITGELFF	TGTGCCACCAGCAGAGATATCACCGGGGAGCTGTTTTTT
-	TRBJ1-1	-	TRBV6-5	CASSYRPTSNTEAFF	TGTGCCAGCAGTTACCGGCCGACATCGAACACTGAAGCTTTCTTT
-	TRBJ1-6	-	TRBV14	CASSGLTKGSPLHF	TGTGCCAGCAGCGGACTGACGAAAGGGTCACCCCTCCACTTT
-	TRBJ1-1	-	TRBV19	CASSMRGSEAFF	TGTGCCAGTAGTATGAGGGGGTCTGAAGCTTTCTTT
-	TRBJ1-6	-	TRBV23-1	CASSPPPGTFNSPLHF	TGCGCCAGCAGTCCTCCACCCGGGACTTTTAATTCACCCCTCCACTTT
-	TRBJ1-2	-	TRBV11-2	CASSLDLTATYGYTF	TGTGCCAGCAGCTTAGATCTGACAGCTACCTATGGCTACACCTTC
-	TRBJ1-1	-	TRBV19	CASSAGGNTEAFF	TGTGCCAGTAGTGCGGGGGGCAACACTGAAGCTTTCTTT
-	TRBJ2-1	-	TRBV19	CASSMGGSYNEQFF	TGTGCCAGTAGTATGGGGGGCTCCTACAATGAGCAGTTCTTC
-	TRBJ1-5	-	TRBV30	CAWGTRGDQPQHF	TGTGCCTGGGGTACTCGGGGGGATCAGCCCCAGCATTTT
-	TRBJ2-2	TRBD1	TRBV7-2	CASSLVTGGSTGELFF	TGTGCCAGCAGCTTAGTAACAGGGGGCAGTACCGGGGAGCTGTTTTTT
once	TRBJ1-1	TRBD1	TRBV10-2	CASSGQENYWENTEAFF	TGCGCCAGTTCGGGACAGGAGAATTATTGGGAGAACACTGAAGCTTTCTTT
-	TRBJ1-4	-	TRBV28	CASSRSINEKLFF	TGTGCCAGCAGCCGGAGTATTAATGAAAAACTGTTTTTT
-	TRBJ2-2	-	TRBV11-3	CASSPQGGNTGELFF	TGTGCCAGCAGCCCCCAGGGGGGCAACACCGGGGAGCTGTTTTTT
-	TRBJ1-1	TRBD1	TRBV19	CASRTGEGNTEAFF	TGTGCCAGTAGGACAGGGGAAGGGAACACTGAAGCTTTCTTT
-	TRBJ1-6	-	TRBV2	CASSTRPGGNSPLHF	TGTGCCAGCAGTACTCGGCCCGGAGGGAATTCACCCCTCCACTTT
-	TRBJ1-1	TRBD1	TRBV7-9	CASNRGRLNTEAFF	TGTGCCAGCAACAGGGGCAGATTGAACACTGAAGCTTTCTTT
-	TRBJ2-1	TRBD2	TRBV10-3	CAIRGGDEQFF	TGTGCCATCAGGGGGGGGGACGAGCAGTTCTTC
-	TRBJ2-3	TRBD2	TRBV5-6	CASSLAGTIDTQYF	TGTGCCAGCAGCTTAGCGGGGACCATAGATACGCAGTATTTT
-	TRBJ1-2	TRBD1	TRBV30	CAWGTGMGGYTF	TGTGCCTGGGGGACAGGGATGGGTGGCTACACCTTC
-	TRBJ1-6	-	TRBV14	CASSVSAGVGSPLHF	TGTGCCAGCAGCGTAAGTGCGGGTGTTGGATCACCCCTCCACTTT
-	TRBJ1-2	TRBD1	TRBV6-2/TRBV6-3	CASSMTGVSGYTF	TGTGCCAGCAGTATGACAGGGGTGAGCGGCTACACCTTC
once	TRBJ2-7	-	TRBV12-3/TRBV12-4	CASSPGPEEQYF	TGTGCCAGCAGTCCAGGGCCGGAGGAGCAGTACTTC
once	TRBJ2-3	TRBD2	TRBV9	CASSVVRGLAGDTQYF	TGTGCCAGCAGCGTAGTGAGGGGACTAGCGGGGGATACGCAGTATTTT
-	TRBJ1-1	-	TRBV5-1	CASSLVRDTEAFF	TGCGCCAGCAGCTTGGTGAGGGACACTGAAGCTTTCTTT
-	TRBJ2-7	-	TRBV12-3/TRBV12-4	CASTDGGYEQYF	TGTGCCAGCACCGATGGGGGGTACGAGCAGTACTTC
-	TRBJ1-6	TRBD1	TRBV4-1	CASSHTGDYSPLHF	TGCGCCAGCAGCCATACAGGGGATTATTCACCCCTCCACTTT